This is a list of T cell receptor beta chains from one sample in a study of T cell responses to AZD1222 COVID-19 vaccine. Clones were sequenced by immunoSEQ multiplex PCR, and TCRdb holds only the in-frame ones, with some missing. In the table there are 100,000 to 120,000 clones, about 86% of which are singletons. The sample consisted of peripheral blood, taken on day 0 of AZD1222 vaccination. All receptors derive from an adult in good health. The CDR3 runs from the conserved cysteine through the conserved F or W. A D gene is named only where the DNA matches it firmly. Not every row has a clone size; where given, it reads once, few, many or a size class.

V gene	D gene	clone size	J gene	CDR3 DNA	CDR3 protein
TRBV6-5	NA	NA	TRBJ2-7	TGTGCCAGCAGTTACTTCAGGGGCTACTCCTACGAGCAGTACTTC	CASSYFRGYSYEQYF
TRBV18	NA	NA	TRBJ2-2	TGTGCCAGCTCAACAGGGTTTTCTATCTCCGGGGAGCTGTTTTTT	CASSTGFSISGELFF
TRBV3-1/TRBV3-2	TRBD1	NA	TRBJ1-1	TGTGCTTCCGCCGGGACAGGGATGATTGAAGCTTTCTTT	CASAGTGMIEAFF
TRBV27	NA	NA	TRBJ1-6	TGTGCCAGCAGTTTATCGTGGACGGTGGCGGGGACACCCCTCCACTTT	CASSLSWTVAGTPLHF
TRBV20-1	NA	NA	TRBJ1-1	TGCAGTGCTAGTGAGGCAGTTCGGACTGAAGCTTTCTTT	CSASEAVRTEAFF
TRBV2	NA	NA	TRBJ1-4	TGTGCCAGCAGTGAAGCGCTAAGGGAGAATGAAAAACTGTTTTTT	CASSEALRENEKLFF
TRBV7-9	NA	NA	TRBJ1-6	TGTGCCAGCACTCGGTGGACGGTAGGGATCAATTCACCCCTCCACTTT	CASTRWTVGINSPLHF
TRBV21-1	NA	NA	TRBJ1-5	TGTGCCAGCAGCAAAGGTGAGGGGGGGTGGCATCAGCCCCAGCATTTT	CASSKGEGGWHQPQHF
TRBV12-3/TRBV12-4	TRBD1	NA	TRBJ2-7	TGTGCCAGCACTCCGGGACAGGAGTACGAGCAGTACTTC	CASTPGQEYEQYF
TRBV30	TRBD2	NA	TRBJ2-5	TGTGCCTGGAGTGGGGGGGGAGAGACCCAGTACTTC	CAWSGGGETQYF
TRBV5-1	TRBD2	NA	TRBJ2-2	TGCGCCAGCAGCTTGTTTCGGGGGGGCTACACGTCGAACACCGGGGAGCTGTTTTTT	CASSLFRGGYTSNTGELFF
TRBV7-9	TRBD1	once	TRBJ2-1	TGTGCCAGCAGCCAGGGGGCTCTAATTAACAATGAGCAGTTCTTC	CASSQGALINNEQFF
TRBV6-2/TRBV6-3	TRBD2	once	TRBJ2-3	TGTGCCAGCAGCTACTCCGGGACTAGCTCCTTCCTCACAGATACGCAGTATTTT	CASSYSGTSSFLTDTQYF
TRBV4-1	TRBD1	once	TRBJ1-4	TGCGCCAGCAGCCCTCCCGACAGGGGGCTCGGGGGTGGTGAAAAACTGTTTTTT	CASSPPDRGLGGGEKLFF
TRBV6-2/TRBV6-3	TRBD2	NA	TRBJ2-3	TGTGCCAGCAGCCCGAGCGGGGGTAGGCAGTATTTT	CASSPSGGRQYF
TRBV6-5	NA	NA	TRBJ1-6	TGTGCCAGCAGAGCGACAGGTGGGAATTCACCCCTCCACTTT	CASRATGGNSPLHF
TRBV7-8	NA	once	TRBJ1-3	TGTGCCAGCACCTCTTTGGGCTCTGGAAACACCATATATTTT	CASTSLGSGNTIYF
TRBV6-1	NA	once	TRBJ1-4	TGTGCCAGCAGTGAAGGTTTGGTTGCTAATGAAAAACTGTTTTTT	CASSEGLVANEKLFF
TRBV30	NA	NA	TRBJ1-4	TGTGCCTGGAGGGAGGCAGGGGCGGATGAAAAACTGTTTTTT	CAWREAGADEKLFF
TRBV30	NA	once	TRBJ1-5	TGTGCCTGGAGTTCGGGCCAGCCCCAGCATTTT	CAWSSGQPQHF
TRBV4-1	NA	NA	TRBJ1-3	TGCGCCAGCAGCCAGAGCGACAGCCTTGATCTGAACACCATATATTTT	CASSQSDSLDLNTIYF
TRBV12-3/TRBV12-4	NA	NA	TRBJ1-6	TGTGCCAGCAGTTCGGGGATCGGATCACCCCTCCACTTT	CASSSGIGSPLHF
TRBV18	TRBD1	NA	TRBJ1-1	TGTGCCAGCTCACCACAGGGGGCCCTGACTGAAGCTTTCTTT	CASSPQGALTEAFF
TRBV11-2	TRBD1	NA	TRBJ2-7	TGTGCCAGCAGCCTTGGACAGGGAATGTACGAGCAGTACTTC	CASSLGQGMYEQYF
TRBV2	TRBD2	NA	TRBJ2-7	TGTGCCAGCAGGCCTTCTGGACTAGCGGGGACCTACGAGCAGTACTTC	CASRPSGLAGTYEQYF
TRBV27	TRBD1	NA	TRBJ1-2	TGTGCCAGCCGGCTGGGGACAGGGGGCGGCTACACCTTC	CASRLGTGGGYTF
TRBV4-2	NA	NA	TRBJ2-1	TGTGCCAGCAGCCAAGATTGGCAACCGCACCATGAGCAGTTCTTC	CASSQDWQPHHEQFF
TRBV19	TRBD1	once	TRBJ2-2	TGTGCCAGTAGCGACAGGGGGCAAGGCACCGGGGAGCTGTTTTTT	CASSDRGQGTGELFF
TRBV9	TRBD1	NA	TRBJ1-1	TGTGCCAGCAGCGCCTCGGGACAGTTGATTGAAGCTTTCTTT	CASSASGQLIEAFF
TRBV2	NA	NA	TRBJ1-1	TGTGCCAGCAGTGAATGGTCTGGGGCCGGCACTGAAGCTTTCTTT	CASSEWSGAGTEAFF
TRBV10-1	TRBD1	NA	TRBJ1-2	TGCGCCAGCAGTGAAAGATTGGCGGCAGGGGGCGCCGAAGATGGCTACACCTTC	CASSERLAAGGAEDGYTF
TRBV7-2	NA	NA	TRBJ2-7	TGTGCCAGCAGCCGGGGGTGGGTAAACGAGCAGTACTTC	CASSRGWVNEQYF
TRBV5-1	NA	NA	TRBJ2-5	TGCGCCAGCAGCCTAGGGACAAGCACAATCAGTGGGACCCAGTACTTC	CASSLGTSTISGTQYF
TRBV30	NA	NA	TRBJ1-3	TGTGCCTGGAGTACAGGGTTGAGAAACACCATATATTTT	CAWSTGLRNTIYF
TRBV6-1	NA	NA	TRBJ1-2	TGTGCCAGCAGTGAGAGGCTTTATGGCTACACCTTC	CASSERLYGYTF
TRBV9	TRBD1	once	TRBJ2-1	TGTGCCAGCAGCGTAGAGGGACAGGGGGGGAATGAGCAGTTCTTC	CASSVEGQGGNEQFF
TRBV6-1	NA	NA	TRBJ1-6	TGTGCCAGCAGTGAGCAGGGGCATTGGGATTCACCCCTCCACTTT	CASSEQGHWDSPLHF
TRBV29-1	NA	NA	TRBJ2-5	TGCAGCACCCGGGGGACAGAAGAGACCCAGTACTTC	CSTRGTEETQYF
TRBV12-5	NA	NA	TRBJ1-1	TGTGCTAGTGGTTTGGTAGATTACAGGGTCACTGAAGCTTTCTTT	CASGLVDYRVTEAFF
TRBV4-2	NA	NA	TRBJ1-2	TGTGCCAGCAGCCAAGATCCCAGGTCCTATGGCTACACCTTC	CASSQDPRSYGYTF
TRBV7-9	NA	NA	TRBJ2-3	TGTGCCAGCAGCCCCCCTTTTACAGGGAAAACTAGCACAGATACGCAGTATTTT	CASSPPFTGKTSTDTQYF
TRBV6-5	TRBD2	NA	TRBJ2-1	TGTGCCAGCAGGGCGACTAGCGGGGGGAGTTATGAGCAGTTCTTC	CASRATSGGSYEQFF
TRBV9	TRBD2	NA	TRBJ2-7	TGTGCCAGCAGCGCTAGACTAGCGGGGCCCTACGAGCAGTACTTC	CASSARLAGPYEQYF